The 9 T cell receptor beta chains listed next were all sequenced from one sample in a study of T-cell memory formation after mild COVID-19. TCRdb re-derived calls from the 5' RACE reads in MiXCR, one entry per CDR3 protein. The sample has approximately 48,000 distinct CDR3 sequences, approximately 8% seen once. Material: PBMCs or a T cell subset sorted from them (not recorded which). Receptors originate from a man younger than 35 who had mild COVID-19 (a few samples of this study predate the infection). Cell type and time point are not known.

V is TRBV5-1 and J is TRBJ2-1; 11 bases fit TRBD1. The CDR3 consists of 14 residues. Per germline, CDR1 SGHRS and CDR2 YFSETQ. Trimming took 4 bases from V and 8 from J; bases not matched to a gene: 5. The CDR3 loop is CASSPGTGGDEQFF. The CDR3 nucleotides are TGCGCCAGCAGCCCCGGGACAGGGGGAGATGAGCAGTTCTTC.

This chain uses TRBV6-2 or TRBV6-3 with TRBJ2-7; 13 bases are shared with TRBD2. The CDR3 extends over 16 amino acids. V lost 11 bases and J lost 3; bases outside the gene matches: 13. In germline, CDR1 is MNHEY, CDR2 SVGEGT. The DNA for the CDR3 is TGTGCCTGCGGGGGAGGCGGACTAGCGGGGGTCTACGAGCAGTACGTC. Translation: CACGGGGLAGVYEQYV.

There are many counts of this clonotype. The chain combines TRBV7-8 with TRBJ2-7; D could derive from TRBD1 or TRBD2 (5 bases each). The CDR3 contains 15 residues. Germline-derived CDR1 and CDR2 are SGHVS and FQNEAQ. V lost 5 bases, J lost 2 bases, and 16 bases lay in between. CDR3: CASSRYRDGTYEQYF. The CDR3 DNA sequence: TGTGCCAGCAGCCGTTACCGGGACGGTACCTACGAGCAGTACTTC. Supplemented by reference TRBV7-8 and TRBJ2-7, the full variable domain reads GAGVSQSPRYKVAKRGQDVALRCDPISGHVSLFWYQQALGQGPEFLTYFQNEAQLDKSGLPSDRFFAERPEGSVSTLKIQRTQQEDSAVYLCASSRYRDGTYEQYFGPGTRLTVT.

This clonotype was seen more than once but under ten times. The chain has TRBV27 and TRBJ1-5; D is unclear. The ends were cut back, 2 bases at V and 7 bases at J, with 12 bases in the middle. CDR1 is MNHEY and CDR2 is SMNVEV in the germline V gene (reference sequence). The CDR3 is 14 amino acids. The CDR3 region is CASSLLRKVQPQHF. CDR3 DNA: TGTGCCAGCAGTTTACTGAGGAAAGTACAGCCCCAGCATTTT.

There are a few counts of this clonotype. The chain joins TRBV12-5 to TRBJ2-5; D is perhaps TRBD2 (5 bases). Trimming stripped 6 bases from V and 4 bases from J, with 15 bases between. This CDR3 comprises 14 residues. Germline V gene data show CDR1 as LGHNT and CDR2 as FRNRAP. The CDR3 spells CASGISGGGETQYF. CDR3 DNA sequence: TGTGCTAGTGGGATCTCAGGAGGAGGAGAGACCCAGTACTTC.

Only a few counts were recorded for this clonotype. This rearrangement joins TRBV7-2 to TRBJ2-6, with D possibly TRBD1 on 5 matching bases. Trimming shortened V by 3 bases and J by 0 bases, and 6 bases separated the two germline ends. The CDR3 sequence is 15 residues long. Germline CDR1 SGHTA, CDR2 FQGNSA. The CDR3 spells CASSLGLSGANVLTF. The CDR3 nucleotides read TGTGCCAGCAGCTTGGGGCTCTCTGGGGCCAACGTCCTGACTTTC.

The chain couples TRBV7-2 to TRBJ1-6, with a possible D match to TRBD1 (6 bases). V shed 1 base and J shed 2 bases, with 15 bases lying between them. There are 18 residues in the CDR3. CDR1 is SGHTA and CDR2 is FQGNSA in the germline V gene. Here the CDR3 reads CASSLGRRGRPYNSPLHF. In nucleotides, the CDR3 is TGTGCCAGCAGCTTAGGTCGCAGGGGACGGCCCTATAATTCACCCCTCCACTTT.

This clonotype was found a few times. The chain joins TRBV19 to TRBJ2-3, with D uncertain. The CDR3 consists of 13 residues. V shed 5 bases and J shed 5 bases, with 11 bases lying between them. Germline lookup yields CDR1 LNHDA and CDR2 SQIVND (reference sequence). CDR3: CASSARKGDTQYF. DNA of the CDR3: TGTGCCAGTAGTGCGCGGAAAGGAGATACGCAGTATTTT.

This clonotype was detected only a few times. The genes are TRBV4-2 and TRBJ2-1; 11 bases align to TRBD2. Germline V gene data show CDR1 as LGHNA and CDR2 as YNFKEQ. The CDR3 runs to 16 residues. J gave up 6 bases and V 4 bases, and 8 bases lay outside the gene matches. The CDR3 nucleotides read TGTGCCAGCAGCCCCGAGCATAGCGGGGGGGGCAATGAGCAGTTCTTC. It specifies CASSPEHSGGGNEQFF.